This record covers a single T cell receptor beta chain. After removal of 4 bases from V and 2 bases from J, the junction contained 4 bases not matched to a gene. Germline V gene lookup returns CDR1 MGHDK and CDR2 SYGVNS. The CDR3 contains 14 residues. Some clones are missing from TCRdb's copy, which holds only in-frame ones; the method was immunoSEQ multiplex PCR. The table records about 74,000 clones, less than 95% of them present only once. This specimen comes from a study of T cell responses to AZD1222 COVID-19 vaccine. Specimen: peripheral blood, collected 28 days after the second AZD1222 dose. The V call is TRBV25-1, the J call TRBJ2-7, with TRBD2 matching 8 bases. This TCR was sampled from an adult who received the AZD1222 COVID-19 vaccine. The CDR3 is CASSGGRSPYEQYF. The DNA for the CDR3 is TGTGCCAGCAGTGGCGGGAGGTCCCCCTACGAGCAGTACTTC.